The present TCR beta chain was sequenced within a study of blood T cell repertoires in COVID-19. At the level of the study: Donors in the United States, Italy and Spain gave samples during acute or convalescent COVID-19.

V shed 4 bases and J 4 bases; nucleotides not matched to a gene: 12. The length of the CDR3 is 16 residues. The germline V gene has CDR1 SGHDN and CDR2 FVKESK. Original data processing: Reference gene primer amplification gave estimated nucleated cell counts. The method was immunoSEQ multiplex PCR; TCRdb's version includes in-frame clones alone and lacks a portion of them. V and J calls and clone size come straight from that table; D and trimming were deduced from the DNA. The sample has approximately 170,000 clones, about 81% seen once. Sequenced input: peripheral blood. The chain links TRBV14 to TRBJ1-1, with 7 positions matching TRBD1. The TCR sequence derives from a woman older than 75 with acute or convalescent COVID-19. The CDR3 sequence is CASSLRTGSRVTEAFF. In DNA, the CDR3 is TGTGCCAGCAGCCTCCGGACAGGCAGTCGTGTCACTGAAGCTTTCTTT.